This entry features one TCR beta chain sequence. The CDR3 is made up of 14 amino acids. In germline, CDR1 is SGHRS, CDR2 YFSETQ. V lost 5 bases, J lost 2 bases, and 8 bases lay in between. As it was prepared, the TCRbeta library received unique molecular identifiers. MiXCR, applied by TCRdb to the PCR reads, yields one record per CDR3 protein. This sample has approximately 240,000 distinct CDR3 sequences, with roughly 9% found just once. This specimen belongs to a study of T-cell reconstitution after alpha-beta-depleted transplantation in children. This clonotype was obtained from a human donor who donated a stem cell graft to a child with acute lymphoblastic leukemia. The sequencing here drew on PBMCs from the stem cell graft donor, taken from the stem cell graft. The gene calls are TRBV5-1 and TRBJ1-6; a possible D gene is TRBD1 (5 bases). Here the CDR3 reads CASRQAAYNSPLHF. The CDR3 DNA reads TGCGCCAGCAGACAGGCTGCCTATAATTCACCCCTCCACTTT.